This paragraph covers one T cell receptor (beta chain) sequence. What it binds is not known. Each sample yielded at least 6 million isolated PBMCs. Every sample gave at least 5 micrograms of total RNA when it was extracted. The sample is drawn from a study of blood T cells in healthy people across ages. Study-wide points: The study found more naive CD4+ cells and higher diversity in long-lived than aged donors.

CDR1 and CDR2 (germline): SQVTM, ANQGSEA. This CDR3 is 13 amino acids long. With 8 bases clipped from V and 7 bases from J, the junction kept 8 bases outside the gene matches. Next came a second PCR, run for about 7 to 12 cycles, which used a sample-barcoded 5' primer along with a J-beta primer mix. MiXCR was run by TCRdb on the 5' RACE reads, yielding one entry per CDR3 protein. The sample includes roughly 550,000 distinct CDR3 sequences, more than 20% of them seen just once. These data also featured in a second study, about T cells of mothers and their children. That source adds: Thymic selection molds TCR recombination products alike in related and unrelated pairs.

Specimen: blood. The clonotype was recovered from a boy between 10 and 17 years old in good health. This chain joins TRBV29-1 and TRBJ2-2; TRBD2 matches at 9 bases. Here the CDR3 reads CSSSGAVGGELFF. The CDR3 region has the DNA TGCAGCTCTAGCGGGGCGGTAGGCGGGGAGCTGTTTTTT.